Listed here is a single T cell receptor (beta chain). This clone was detected only a few times. Its binding antigen is unknown. The germline gene is not matched at one end of the junction; a read error may be the cause. The trial excluded patients who had a history of autoimmune disease or who were on systemic immunosuppression. Peripheral blood for TCR sequencing was collected from all dose cohorts at baseline, on cycle 4 day 1, and on cycle 7 day 1. Samples came from an open-label, multicenter, first-in-human phase I dose-escalation trial of ivuxolimab. Adults with locally advanced or metastatic melanoma, renal cell carcinoma, hepatocellular carcinoma or head and neck squamous cell carcinoma were enrolled in the trial. Before TCR sequencing, CD4+ T cells and CD8+ T cells were sorted from peripheral blood as separate populations. For sequencing of the TCRbeta CDR3 region, genomic DNA was extracted from the sorted cells. TCRbeta CDR3 regions were sequenced using the immunoSEQ Assay. TCRdb retrieved this table from immuneACCESS and kept in-frame rearrangements only. Not all clones are present; in checked studies, unresolved V genes account for under half, and no reason is known for the remainder. Counted in this sample were roughly 87,000 clones; about 89% of them appeared once. The top ten clones comprise roughly 8.9% of the sample.

This entry belongs to a study of OX40 agonist ivuxolimab in advanced cancers. The study in broad terms: Ivuxolimab was an agonistic, fully human IgG2 monoclonal antibody directed against OX40 (CD134), a costimulatory receptor. Prior anti-PD-1, anti-PD-L1 or anti-CTLA-4 therapy was permitted, and checkpoint inhibitors had been received by less than 45% of dose-escalation patients. The paper reports the monotherapy dose-escalation portion (N of about 51 patients) of the phase I ivuxolimab trial. Partial responses occurred in three dose-escalation patients, of whom one had hepatocellular carcinoma and two had cutaneous melanoma. Among the roughly 52 dose-escalation patients, some 20 had hepatocellular carcinoma, approximately 15 melanoma, 9 renal cell carcinoma and 9 head and neck cancer. Intravenous ivuxolimab was administered to patients every 2 weeks at six dose levels: 0.01, 0.1, 0.3, 1.5, 3 and 10 mg/kg. The dose-escalation cohort was roughly 87% male with a mean age of approximately 59 years, ranging from about 23 to 85. The purpose of peripheral TCRbeta sequencing was to test whether ivuxolimab changed TCR sequence diversity and led to clonal T-cell expansion. Summary of the overall study and its limitations: After ivuxolimab, more expanded clones were found on average in CD8+ T cells than in CD4+ T cells. Low levels of normalized T-cell clonal expansion were also seen in some patients who did not respond. Partial responders in the 0.1-3.0 mg/kg groups had among the lowest normalized peripheral clonal expansion, especially among CD8+ T cells. Antigen specificity was not determined for the clonally expanded peripheral T cells. At doses of 0.1 to 3.0 mg/kg, clonal expansion of both CD4+ and CD8+ T cells in blood was seen between baseline and week 6.

The specimen was CD4+ or CD8+ T cells sorted from blood, collected in a trial of the OX40 agonist ivuxolimab. The clonotype comes from an adult with an advanced solid tumor such as melanoma, head and neck, liver or kidney cancer.

The bases read TGTGCCAGCAGCGTAGTTTTGAAGACTGAAGCTTTCTTT. Translated, this gives CASSVVLKTEAFF. The rearranged chain carries TRBV9 and TRBJ1-1; no D gene is confidently identified. Taken from cysteine to phenylalanine, the CDR3 has 13 residues. The entry retains the CDR3 DNA only, 39 bases that are in frame from base 1. Sequences SGDLS (CDR1) and YYNGEE (CDR2) are obtained from the germline V gene. The variable domain in full, with residues beyond the CDR3 obtained from the reference TRBV9 and TRBJ1-1 genes, is DSGVTQTPKHLITATGQRVTLRCSPRSGDLSVYWYQQSLDQGLQFLIQYYNGEERAKGNILERFSAQQFPDLHSELNLSSLELGDSALYFCASSVVLKTEAFFGQGTRLTVV.